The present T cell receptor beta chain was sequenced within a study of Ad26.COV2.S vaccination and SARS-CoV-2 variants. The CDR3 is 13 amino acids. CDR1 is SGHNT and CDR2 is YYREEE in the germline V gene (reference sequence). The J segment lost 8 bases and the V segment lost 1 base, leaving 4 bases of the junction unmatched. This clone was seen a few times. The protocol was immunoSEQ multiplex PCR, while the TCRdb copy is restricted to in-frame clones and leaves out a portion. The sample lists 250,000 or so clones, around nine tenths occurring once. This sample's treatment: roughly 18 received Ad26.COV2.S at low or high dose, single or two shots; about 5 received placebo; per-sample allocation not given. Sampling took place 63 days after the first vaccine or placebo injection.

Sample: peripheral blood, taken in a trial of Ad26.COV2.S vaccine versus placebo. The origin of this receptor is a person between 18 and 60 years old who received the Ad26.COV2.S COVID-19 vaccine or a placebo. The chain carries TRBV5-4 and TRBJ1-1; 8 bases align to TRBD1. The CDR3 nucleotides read TGTGCCAGCAGCTTGACAGGGGGACTGGAAGCTTTCTTT. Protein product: CASSLTGGLEAFF. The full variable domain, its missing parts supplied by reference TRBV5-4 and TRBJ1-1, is ETGVTQSPTHLIKTRGQQVTLRCSSQSGHNTVSWYQQALGQGPQFIFQYYREEENGRGNFPPRFSGLQFPNYSSELNVNALELDDSALYLCASSLTGGLEAFFGQGTRLTVV.